A single sample gave rise to the 27 T cell receptor beta chains below, sequenced in a study of Tregs in tolerant kidney transplant recipients. The method was immunoSEQ multiplex PCR; TCRdb's version includes in-frame clones alone and lacks a portion of them. The data show around 52,000 clones, with about four fifths seen just once and about 5.5% held by the top ten. Sequenced input: CD4+ T cells from blood. These receptors were taken from a human donor in good health.

This rearrangement joins TRBV14 to TRBJ2-7; D unresolved. V was shortened by 4 bases and J by 0 bases, with 19 bases between the two germline ends. Germline loops: CDR1 SGHDN, CDR2 FVKESK. The CDR3 loop spans 17 amino acids. DNA of the CDR3: TGTGCCAGCAGCCTAAATTCCGGGCCGTCAAGCTCCTACGAGCAGTACTTC. The encoded protein is CASSLNSGPSSSYEQYF.

This chain joins TRBV9 and TRBJ2-5; D might be TRBD2 (5 bases). Trimming pared 0 bases from V and 1 base from J, leaving 10 bases between. Germline V gene sequence: CDR1 SGDLS, CDR2 YYNGEE. The CDR3 has 15 amino acids. The CDR3 bases are TGTGCCAGCAGCGTAGAAGCGGCCCCCCAAGAGACCCAGTACTTC. Amino acids: CASSVEAAPQETQYF.

V gene TRBV7-2 combines with J gene TRBJ1-5, with 7 bases aligning to TRBD1. The CDR3 covers 15 residues. The V segment lost 1 base and the J segment 1 base; nucleotides outside the gene matches: 1. Per germline, CDR1 SGHTA and CDR2 FQGNSA. CDR3 residues: CASSLDRGSNQPQHF. The CDR3 nucleotides read TGTGCCAGCAGCTTAGACAGGGGAAGCAATCAGCCCCAGCATTTT.

Only one count was recorded for this clone. This rearrangement joins TRBV7-2 to TRBJ2-1; D is undetermined. The CDR3 spans 13 residues. Germline CDR1 and CDR2: SGHTA and FQGNSA. With 2 bases removed from V and 6 bases from J, the gap between germline ends came to 8 bases. CDR3 coding DNA: TGTGCCAGCAGCTTATCAGTCTCCAATGAGCAGTTCTTC. Amino acids: CASSLSVSNEQFF.

The V and J genes are TRBV18 and TRBJ1-5; 9 bases are a match to TRBD1. The CDR3 covers 15 residues. Germline CDR1 reads KGHSH; CDR2 reads LQKENI. The trim removed 4 bases at V and 7 bases at J, leaving 8 bases unmatched. This chain's CDR3 is CASSLGQGEFQPQHF. The CDR3 coding sequence is TGTGCCAGCTCACTGGGACAGGGTGAGTTCCAGCCCCAGCATTTT.

The gene calls are TRBV7-8 and TRBJ2-6; no firm D call. The CDR3 is 16 residues long. The germline V gene encodes CDR1 SGHVS and CDR2 FQNEAQ. Trimming removed 5 bases from V and 0 bases from J, with 11 bases in between. CDR3 DNA: TGTGCCAGCAGCACCGGACCGGCCTCTGGGGCCAACGTCCTGACTTTC. Protein sequence: CASSTGPASGANVLTF.

This clone was picked up a small number of times. The chain has TRBV6-5 and TRBJ1-6, with D perhaps TRBD1 (5 bases). This CDR3 comprises 13 residues. The germline V gene encodes CDR1 MNHEY and CDR2 SVGAGI. Trimming cost V 7 bases and J 8 bases, with 12 bases left between them. DNA of the CDR3: TGTGCCAGCACCCGCAGGGCAGATTCACCCCTCCACTTT. It translates to CASTRRADSPLHF.

The rearrangement links TRBV6-1 to TRBJ2-3; 8 bases agree with TRBD2. V gave up 6 bases and J gave up 1 base; unmatched junction bases: 3. The CDR3 is 14 amino acids. Germline loops: CDR1 MNHNS, CDR2 SASEGT. In DNA form, the CDR3 reads TGTGCCAGCAGCGGGACTAGGGGCACAGATACGCAGTATTTT. It translates to CASSGTRGTDTQYF.

The count of this clone is one. The chain is built from TRBV30 and TRBJ1-5, with D unclear. The CDR3 consists of 15 residues. V dropped 1 base and J dropped 9 bases, with 19 bases sitting between them. CDR1 and CDR2 (germline): GTSNPN, SVGIG (reference sequence). The CDR3 bases are TGTGCCTGGAGTGACTACGACACGGAAGGGCTGCCCCAGCATTTT. Translated: CAWSDYDTEGLPQHF.

The count of this clone is one. The chain recombines TRBV9 with TRBJ1-1, with D perhaps TRBD1 (6 bases). CDR3 length: 14 residues. V lost 0 bases to trimming and J lost 3 bases, with 9 bases between them. Germline lookup yields CDR1 SGDLS and CDR2 YYNGEE. Here the CDR3 DNA reads TGTGCCAGCAGCGTAGCGGGGGCGGACACTGAAGCTTTCTTT. Protein product: CASSVAGADTEAFF.

This chain connects TRBV15 to TRBJ1-2; no clear D gene. Per the germline V gene, CDR1 is LNHNV and CDR2 is YYDKDF (reference sequence). The CDR3 totals 14 residues. The ends were cut back, 0 bases at V and 8 bases at J, with 13 bases in the middle. CDR3 DNA sequence: TGTGCCACCAGCAGAGATTACTCAGGTCGCGGCTACACCTTC. It yields the protein CATSRDYSGRGYTF.

The chain couples TRBV2 to TRBJ1-2; no firm D call. CDR3 length: 13 amino acids. The V end was cut by 5 bases, the J end by 3 bases, with 10 bases between. CDR1 and CDR2 from the germline V gene are SNHLY and FYNNEI. The CDR3 protein is CASSPYRDYGYTF. CDR3 coding DNA: TGTGCCAGCAGTCCTTACCGGGACTATGGCTACACCTTC.

This chain links TRBV4-3 with TRBJ1-2, with D tentatively TRBD1 (5 bases). Between the trimmed V and J ends, which lost 4 bases and 6 bases, there was a span of 12 bases. CDR3 length equals 13 residues. The V gene's germline CDR1 is LGHNA and CDR2 YSLEER. CDR3 sequence reads: CASSLEGRDGYTF. DNA for the CDR3: TGCGCCAGCAGCCTTGAGGGGAGGGATGGCTACACCTTC.

The V and J genes are TRBV18 and TRBJ2-2; 8 nucleotides align to TRBD2. Germline assignment: CDR1 KGHSH and CDR2 LQKENI. The CDR3 consists of 17 residues. V lost 1 base to trimming and J lost 3 bases; unmatched junction nucleotides: 7. The CDR3 here is CASSPLYSGEYTGELFF. Written as DNA, the CDR3 is TGTGCCAGCTCACCACTCTATAGCGGGGAGTACACCGGGGAGCTGTTTTTT.

The rearrangement joins TRBV11-2 to TRBJ1-6; D unclear. V was clipped by 4 bases and J by 10 bases, with 11 bases between them. Germline V lookup: CDR1 SGHAT, CDR2 FQNNGV. The CDR3 extends over 13 amino acids. CDR3 region: CASSYTSRSPLHF. In DNA form, the CDR3 reads TGTGCCAGCAGCTACACATCTAGATCACCCCTCCACTTT.

This chain uses TRBV7-9 with TRBJ2-5; 13 bases align to TRBD2. Germline CDR1 reads SEHNR; CDR2 reads FQNEAQ (reference sequence). The CDR3 runs 17 residues. Trimming at V came to 4 bases and at J to 5 bases, leaving 10 bases not matched to a gene. CDR3 residues: CASSWVRTSGGRETQYF. CDR3 nucleotide sequence: TGTGCCAGCAGCTGGGTCCGGACTAGCGGGGGTCGGGAGACCCAGTACTTC.

The chain combines TRBV19 with TRBJ1-6; tentatively, D is TRBD1 (5 bases). From germline, CDR1 is LNHDA and CDR2 SQIVND (reference sequence). Trimming stripped 1 base from V and 9 bases from J, with 19 bases between. The CDR3 loop spans 17 amino acids. This chain's CDR3 is CASSIAARAGSSSPLHF. Written as DNA, the CDR3 is TGTGCCAGTAGTATAGCCGCCCGGGCAGGGTCAAGTTCACCCCTCCACTTT. The full variable domain, its missing parts supplied by reference TRBV19 and TRBJ1-6, is DGGITQSPKYLFRKEGQNVTLSCEQNLNHDAMYWYRQDPGQGLRLIYYSQIVNDFQKGDIAEGYSVSREKKESFPLTVTSAQKNPTAFYLCASSIAARAGSSSPLHFGNGTRLTVT.

The chain uses TRBV25-1 and TRBJ1-1; D gene uncertain. The V and J ends lost 4 bases and 7 bases respectively, with 16 bases between them. The CDR3 length is 14 residues. The V gene's germline CDR1 is MGHDK and CDR2 SYGVNS. CDR3: CASSAQRTGYEAFF. The CDR3, as DNA: TGTGCCAGCAGTGCTCAGAGGACGGGGTATGAAGCTTTCTTT.

The chain is built from TRBV29-1 and TRBJ2-7; 10 bases fit TRBD1. CDR3 length equals 12 residues. The J segment lost 9 bases and the V segment lost 4 bases, leaving 6 bases of the junction unmatched. Germline V CDR1 and CDR2: SQVTM, ANQGSEA. The CDR3, as DNA: TGCAGCGTTGTCGGACAGGGGGAAGGGCAGTACTTC. This translates into CSVVGQGEGQYF.

The chain combines TRBV12-2 with TRBJ1-2. TRBV12-2 is shown as a pseudogene. CDR3 length equals 13 residues. The CDR3 nucleotides read TGTGCAAGTCGCCCCATATTGAACTATGGCTACACCTTC. It is translated as CASRPILNYGYTF.

The chain joins TRBV9 to TRBJ2-3; D is unresolved. CDR1 and CDR2 from the germline V gene are SGDLS and YYNGEE. Trimming took off 4 bases at V and 0 bases at J, with 6 bases between the two ends. This CDR3 is built from 13 residues. The CDR3 DNA reads as TGTGCCAGCAGCTTCTCTAGCACAGATACGCAGTATTTT. Translating gives CASSFSSTDTQYF. Based on the CDR3 plus reference TRBV9 and TRBJ2-3, the full variable domain is DSGVTQTPKHLITATGQRVTLRCSPRSGDLSVYWYQQSLDQGLQFLIQYYNGEERAKGNILERFSAQQFPDLHSELNLSSLELGDSALYFCASSFSSTDTQYFGPGTRLTVL.

V and J are TRBV6-1 and TRBJ1-2; D unclear. CDR3 length equals 14 residues. Trimming pared 6 bases from V and 4 bases from J, leaving 15 bases between. Germline V CDR1 and CDR2: MNHNS, SASEGT. CDR3 sequence: CASSPLWAAYGYTF. CDR3 nucleotide sequence: TGTGCCAGCAGCCCCCTCTGGGCGGCCTATGGCTACACCTTC.

The chain has TRBV29-1 and TRBJ1-1; no definite D call. The CDR3 extends over 13 amino acids. V lost 6 bases and J 2 bases, leaving 13 bases between the germline ends. Germline CDR1 and CDR2: SQVTM and ANQGSEA. The CDR3 sequence: CSVSEGANTEAFF. CDR3 DNA: TGCAGCGTGTCAGAGGGCGCAAACACTGAAGCTTTCTTT.

The chain joins TRBV6-4 to TRBJ2-4; D remains unclear. V was cut by 5 bases and J by 8 bases, with 7 bases left in between. Germline loops: CDR1 MRHNA, CDR2 SNTAGT. The CDR3 runs 11 residues. CDR3 nucleotides: TGTGCCAGCAGTCCGGATGACATTCAGTACTTC. Amino acids: CASSPDDIQYF.

The chain employs TRBV5-1 and TRBJ2-3; 7 nucleotides agree with TRBD1. The CDR3 runs 15 residues. Germline V CDR1 and CDR2: SGHRS, YFSETQ. J was trimmed by 6 bases and V by 3 bases; bases with no gene match: 10. This CDR3 is CASSSQGTGPDTQYF. CDR3 in DNA: TGCGCCAGCAGCTCACAGGGGACGGGGCCGGATACGCAGTATTTT.

The chain carries TRBV19 and TRBJ2-1, with TRBD2 matching over 8 bases. The CDR3 contains 16 residues. V lost 8 bases to trimming and J lost 2 bases; unmatched junction nucleotides: 11. Germline loops: CDR1 LNHDA, CDR2 SQIVND (reference sequence). The CDR3 loop is CASRGGRFPTYNEQFF. The DNA for the CDR3 is TGTGCCAGTCGGGGGGGGAGGTTTCCCACCTACAATGAGCAGTTCTTC.

The chain employs TRBV27 and TRBJ2-3; 8 positions agree with TRBD1. Trimming took 3 bases from V and 7 from J; bases not matched to a gene: 12. The CDR3 totals 16 residues. Germline V gene sequence: CDR1 MNHEY, CDR2 SMNVEV (reference sequence). DNA for the CDR3: TGTGCCAGCAGTTTCGCGACAGGGGCCCCCGGTAATACGCAGTATTTT. Its translation: CASSFATGAPGNTQYF.